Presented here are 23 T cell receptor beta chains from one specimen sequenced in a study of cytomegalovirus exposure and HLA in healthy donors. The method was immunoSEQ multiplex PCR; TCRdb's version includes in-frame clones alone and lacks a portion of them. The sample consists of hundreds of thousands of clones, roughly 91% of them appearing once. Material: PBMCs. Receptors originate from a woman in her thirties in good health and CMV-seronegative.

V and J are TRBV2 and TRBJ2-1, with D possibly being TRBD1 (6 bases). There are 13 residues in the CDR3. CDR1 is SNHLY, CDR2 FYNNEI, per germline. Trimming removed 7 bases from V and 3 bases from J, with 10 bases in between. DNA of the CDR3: TGTGCCAGCAAATCACAGGGCTACAATGAGCAGTTCTTC. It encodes CASKSQGYNEQFF.

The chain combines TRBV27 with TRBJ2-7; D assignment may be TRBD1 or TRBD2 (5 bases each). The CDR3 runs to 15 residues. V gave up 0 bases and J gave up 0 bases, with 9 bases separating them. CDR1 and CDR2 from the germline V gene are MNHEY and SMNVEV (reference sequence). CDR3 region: CASSLSGAYSYEQYF. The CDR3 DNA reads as TGTGCCAGCAGTTTATCCGGGGCCTACTCCTACGAGCAGTACTTC.

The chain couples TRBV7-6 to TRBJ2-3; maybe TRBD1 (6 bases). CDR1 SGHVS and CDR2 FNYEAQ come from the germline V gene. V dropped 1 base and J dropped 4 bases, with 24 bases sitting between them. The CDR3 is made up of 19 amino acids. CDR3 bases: TGTGCCAGCAGCTTAGGGCCTAGGGGGAGAGGGCCATCCCCAGATACGCAGTATTTT. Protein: CASSLGPRGRGPSPDTQYF.

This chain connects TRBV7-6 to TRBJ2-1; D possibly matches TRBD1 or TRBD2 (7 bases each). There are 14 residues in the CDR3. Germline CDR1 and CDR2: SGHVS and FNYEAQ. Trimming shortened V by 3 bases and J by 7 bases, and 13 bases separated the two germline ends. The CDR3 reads CASSLVQGGNEQFF. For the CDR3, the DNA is TGTGCCAGCAGCTTGGTTCAGGGGGGGAATGAGCAGTTCTTC.

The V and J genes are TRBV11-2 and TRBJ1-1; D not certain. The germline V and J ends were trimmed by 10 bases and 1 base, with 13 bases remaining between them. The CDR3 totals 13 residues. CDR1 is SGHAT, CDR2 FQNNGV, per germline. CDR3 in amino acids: CATRVRTNTEAFF. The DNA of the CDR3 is TGTGCCACCCGAGTGAGGACGAACACTGAAGCTTTCTTT.

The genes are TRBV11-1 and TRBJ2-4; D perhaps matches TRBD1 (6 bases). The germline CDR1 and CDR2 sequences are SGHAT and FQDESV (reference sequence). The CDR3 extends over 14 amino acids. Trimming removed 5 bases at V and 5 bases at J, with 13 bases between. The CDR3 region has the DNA TGTGCCAGCAGCATCCGAGGGGGAGAAAACATTCAGTACTTC. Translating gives CASSIRGGENIQYF.

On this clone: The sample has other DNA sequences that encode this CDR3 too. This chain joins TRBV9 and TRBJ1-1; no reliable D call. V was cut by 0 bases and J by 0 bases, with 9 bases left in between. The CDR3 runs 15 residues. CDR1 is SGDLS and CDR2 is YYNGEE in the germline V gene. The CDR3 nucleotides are TGTGCCAGCAGCGTAGAGCCCGGAGTGAACACTGAAGCTTTCTTT. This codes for CASSVEPGVNTEAFF.

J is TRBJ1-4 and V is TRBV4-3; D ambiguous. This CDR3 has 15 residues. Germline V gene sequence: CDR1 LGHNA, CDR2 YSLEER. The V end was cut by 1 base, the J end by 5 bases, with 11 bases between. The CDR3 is CASSQGPGPNEKLFF. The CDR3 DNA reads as TGCGCCAGCAGCCAAGGGCCTGGCCCGAATGAAAAACTGTTTTTT.

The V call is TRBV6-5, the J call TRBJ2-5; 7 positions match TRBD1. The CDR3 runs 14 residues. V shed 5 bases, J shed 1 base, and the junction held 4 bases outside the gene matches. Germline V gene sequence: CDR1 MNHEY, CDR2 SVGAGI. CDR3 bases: TGTGCCAGCAGTCTATACAGGGGCCAAGAGACCCAGTACTTC. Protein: CASSLYRGQETQYF.

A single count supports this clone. The CDR3 sequence: CASSQDVGTGATDTQYF. DNA for the CDR3: TGCGCCAGCAGCCAAGACGTCGGGACAGGGGCCACAGATACGCAGTATTTT. The chain uses TRBV4-3 and TRBJ2-3; TRBD1 aligns across 10 bases. J lost 2 bases, V lost 0 bases, and 5 bases had no gene match. Per germline, CDR1 LGHNA and CDR2 YSLEER. There are 17 residues in the CDR3.

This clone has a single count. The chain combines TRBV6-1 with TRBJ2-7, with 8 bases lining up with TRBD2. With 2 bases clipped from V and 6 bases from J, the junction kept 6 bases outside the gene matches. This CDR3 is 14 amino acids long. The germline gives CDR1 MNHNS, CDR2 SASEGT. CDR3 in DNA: TGTGCCAGCAGTGAACCGGGACTAGGGTCCGAGCAGTACTTC. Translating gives CASSEPGLGSEQYF.

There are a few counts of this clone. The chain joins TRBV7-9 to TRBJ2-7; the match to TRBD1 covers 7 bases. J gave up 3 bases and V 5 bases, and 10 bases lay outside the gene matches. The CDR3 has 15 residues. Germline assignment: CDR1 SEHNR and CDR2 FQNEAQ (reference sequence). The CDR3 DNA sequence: TGTGCCAGCAGCCGGACGACGGGACAGAGCTACGAGCAGTACTTC. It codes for CASSRTTGQSYEQYF.

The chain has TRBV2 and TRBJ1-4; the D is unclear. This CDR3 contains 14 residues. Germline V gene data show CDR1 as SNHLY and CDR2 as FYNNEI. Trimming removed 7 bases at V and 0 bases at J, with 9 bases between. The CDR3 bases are TGTGCCAGCAATAACAGAGCAACTAATGAAAAACTGTTTTTT. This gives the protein CASNNRATNEKLFF.

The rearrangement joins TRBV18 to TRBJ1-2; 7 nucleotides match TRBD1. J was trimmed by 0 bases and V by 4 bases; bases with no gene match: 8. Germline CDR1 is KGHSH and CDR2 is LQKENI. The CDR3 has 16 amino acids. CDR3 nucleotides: TGTGCCAGCTCACACCGACAGGGCGCCCCTAACTATGGCTACACCTTC. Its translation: CASSHRQGAPNYGYTF.

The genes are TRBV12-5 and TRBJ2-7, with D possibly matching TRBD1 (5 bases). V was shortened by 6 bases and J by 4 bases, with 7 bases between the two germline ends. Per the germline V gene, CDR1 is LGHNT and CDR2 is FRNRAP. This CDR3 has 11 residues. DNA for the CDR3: TGTGCTAGTGGACAGGTTTACGAGCAGTACTTC. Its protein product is CASGQVYEQYF. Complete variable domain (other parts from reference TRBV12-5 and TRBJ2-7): DARVTQTPRHKVTEMGQEVTMRCQPILGHNTVFWYRQTMMQGLELLAYFRNRAPLDDSGMPKDRFSAEMPDATLATLKIQPSEPRDSAVYFCASGQVYEQYFGPGTRLTVT.

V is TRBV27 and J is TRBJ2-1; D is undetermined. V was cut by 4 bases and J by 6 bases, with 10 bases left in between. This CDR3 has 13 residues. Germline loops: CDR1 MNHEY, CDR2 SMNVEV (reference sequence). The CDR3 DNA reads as TGTGCCAGCAGTTGGGTTCGGTCCAATGAGCAGTTCTTC. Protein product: CASSWVRSNEQFF.

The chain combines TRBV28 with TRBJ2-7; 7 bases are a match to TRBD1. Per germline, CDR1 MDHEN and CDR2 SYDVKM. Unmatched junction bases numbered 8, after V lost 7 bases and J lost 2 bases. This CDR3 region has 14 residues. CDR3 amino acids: CASIAQGVTYEQYF. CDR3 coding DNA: TGTGCCAGCATCGCGCAGGGGGTCACCTACGAGCAGTACTTC.

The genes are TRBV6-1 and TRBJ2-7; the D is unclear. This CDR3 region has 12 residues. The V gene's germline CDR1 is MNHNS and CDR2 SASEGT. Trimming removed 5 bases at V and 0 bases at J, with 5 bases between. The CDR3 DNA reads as TGTGCCAGCAGTATCAGCTCCTACGAGCAGTACTTC. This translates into CASSISSYEQYF.

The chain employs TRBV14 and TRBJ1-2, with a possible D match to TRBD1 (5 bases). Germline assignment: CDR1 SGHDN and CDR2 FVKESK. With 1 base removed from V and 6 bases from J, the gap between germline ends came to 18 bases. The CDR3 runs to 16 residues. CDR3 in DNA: TGTGCCAGCAGCCAAGCTCTAAGGGACGGACGGCATGGCTACACCTTC. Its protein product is CASSQALRDGRHGYTF.

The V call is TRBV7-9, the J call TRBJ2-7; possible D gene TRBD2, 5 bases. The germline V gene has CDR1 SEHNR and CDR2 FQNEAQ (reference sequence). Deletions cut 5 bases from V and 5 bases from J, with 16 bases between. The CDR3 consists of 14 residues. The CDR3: CASSPGSPVDEQYF. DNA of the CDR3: TGTGCCAGCAGCCCTGGGAGCCCCGTTGACGAGCAGTACTTC.

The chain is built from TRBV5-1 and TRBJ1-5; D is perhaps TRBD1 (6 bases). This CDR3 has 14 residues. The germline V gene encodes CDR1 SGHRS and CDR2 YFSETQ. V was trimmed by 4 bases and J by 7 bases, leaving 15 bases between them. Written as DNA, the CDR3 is TGCGCCAGCAGCATGGGCTTACAGGGCCAGCCCCAGCATTTT. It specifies CASSMGLQGQPQHF.

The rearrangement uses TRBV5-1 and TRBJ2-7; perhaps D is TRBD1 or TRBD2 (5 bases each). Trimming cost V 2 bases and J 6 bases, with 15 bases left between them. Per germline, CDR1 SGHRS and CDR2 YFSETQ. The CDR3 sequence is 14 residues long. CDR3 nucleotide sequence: TGCGCCAGCAGCTTCGCACTCGGGGCTGGCGAGCAGTACTTC. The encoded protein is CASSFALGAGEQYF.

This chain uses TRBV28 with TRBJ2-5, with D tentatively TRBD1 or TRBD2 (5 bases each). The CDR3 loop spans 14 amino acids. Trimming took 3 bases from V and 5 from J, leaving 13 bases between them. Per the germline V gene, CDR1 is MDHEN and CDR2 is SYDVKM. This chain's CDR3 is CASSFSRDGETQYF. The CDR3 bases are TGTGCCAGCAGTTTTAGTCGGGACGGGGAGACCCAGTACTTC.